Listed here are 24 T cell receptor beta chains from one sample, sequenced in a study of T-cell memory formation after mild COVID-19. TCRdb fed the 5' RACE reads into MiXCR, producing one record per CDR3 protein. The sample holds some 310,000 distinct CDR3 sequences; approximately 22% are singletons and the top ten take 21%. Source material: PBMCs or a T cell subset sorted from them (not recorded which). These receptors originate from a man aged 18 to 30 who had mild COVID-19 (a few samples of this study predate the infection). Cell type and time point are not known.

Comment on this clonotype: At one of its ends the junction is not consistent with the germline gene, which may arise from a read error. The V gene is TRBV7-8, the J gene TRBJ1-5; D ambiguous. Germline CDR1 SGHVS, CDR2 FQNEAQ. CDR3 length: 16 amino acids. CDR3 sequence (DNA): TGTGCAAGCAGCGTAAACCTAGCGGTTTCAAATCAGCCCCAGCATTTT. This codes for CASSVNLAVSNQPQHF. The whole variable domain, remainder taken from reference TRBV7-8 and TRBJ1-5, is GAGVSQSPRYKVAKRGQDVALRCDPISGHVSLFWYQQALGQGPEFLTYFQNEAQLDKSGLPSDRFFAERPEGSVSTLKIQRTQQEDSAVYLCASSVNLAVSNQPQHFGDGTRLSIL.

This clonotype was recorded a few times. V gene TRBV6-2 or TRBV6-3 combines with J gene TRBJ2-7; the match to TRBD1 covers 8 bases. V lost 10 bases, J lost 3 bases, and 2 bases stayed unmatched. CDR3 length equals 11 residues. Germline-derived CDR1 and CDR2 are MNHEY and SVGEGT. As DNA, the CDR3 is TGTGCCACCGGACAGGGCTACGAGCAGTACTTC. The encoded protein is CATGQGYEQYF.

The chain links TRBV5-6 to TRBJ2-5, with D perhaps TRBD1 (6 bases). The CDR3 length is 15 residues. Germline V gene data show CDR1 as SGHDT and CDR2 as YYEEEE. Between the trimmed V and J ends, which lost 1 base and 1 base, there was a span of 11 bases. CDR3 sequence (DNA): TGTGCCAGCAGCTTGCCAGGGGCCCGCCAAGAGACCCAGTACTTC. This codes for CASSLPGARQETQYF.

A few counts support this clonotype. This sequence joins TRBV20-1 and TRBJ2-5; TRBD2 aligns across 8 bases. Germline V gene sequence: CDR1 DFQATT, CDR2 SNEGSKA (reference sequence). The ends lost 0 bases at V and 5 bases at J; junction bases unmatched: 8. CDR3 size: 15 residues. The chain's CDR3 is CSARDRRRGVETQYF. The CDR3 DNA reads as TGCAGTGCTAGAGATCGGCGGCGGGGGGTGGAGACCCAGTACTTC.

This chain connects TRBV7-2 to TRBJ2-3, with D unresolved. V was cut by 3 bases and J by 6 bases, with 13 bases left in between. Germline lookup yields CDR1 SGHTA and CDR2 FQGNSA. This CDR3 has 14 residues. DNA of the CDR3: TGTGCCAGCAGCTTTCGCTACACTTCGGATACGCAGTATTTT. Amino acids: CASSFRYTSDTQYF.

The rearrangement links TRBV18 to TRBJ2-3, with D unresolved. There are 16 residues in the CDR3. CDR1 KGHSH and CDR2 LQKENI come from the germline V gene. V shed 3 bases and J shed 5 bases, with 18 bases lying between them. CDR3 residues: CASSPRIPSLGDTQYF. The DNA of the CDR3 is TGTGCCAGCTCACCTCGCATCCCATCTCTAGGAGATACGCAGTATTTT.

In this sample, this clonotype turned up a few times. CDR3 sequence: CASSLDAGLNYGYTF. CDR3 DNA: TGTGCCAGCAGCTTAGATGCAGGACTTAACTATGGCTACACCTTC. The rearrangement uses TRBV7-2 and TRBJ1-2; D is uncertain. Germline V gene lookup returns CDR1 SGHTA and CDR2 FQGNSA. The CDR3 length is 15 residues. Trimming removed 1 base at V and 1 base at J, with 10 bases between.

In this sample, this clonotype turned up a few times. The rearrangement joins TRBV18 to TRBJ2-3; 8 nucleotides match TRBD1. The CDR3 is made up of 15 amino acids. Germline CDR1 KGHSH, CDR2 LQKENI. After removal of 3 bases from V and 8 bases from J, the junction contained 10 bases not matched to a gene. The CDR3 protein is CASSPGQGVRVTQYF. CDR3 bases: TGTGCCAGCTCACCCGGACAGGGTGTTCGTGTTACGCAGTATTTT.

The chain is built from TRBV6-1 and TRBJ2-1, with D possibly matching TRBD2 (6 bases). The V and J ends lost 2 bases and 1 base respectively, with 9 bases between them. There are 15 residues in the CDR3. CDR1 is MNHNS, CDR2 SASEGT, per germline. The CDR3 DNA is TGTGCCAGCAGTGAAATACTAGCTTCCTACAATGAGCAGTTCTTC. This codes for CASSEILASYNEQFF.

This chain links TRBV6-5 with TRBJ1-2, with unresolved D. Looked up from germline, CDR1 is MNHEY and CDR2 is SVGAGI. This CDR3 contains 11 residues. V lost 8 bases and J 4 bases, leaving 8 bases between the germline ends. The CDR3 nucleotides are TGTGCCAGCGGGAGAGTCTATGGCTACACCTTC. Translation: CASGRVYGYTF.

The chain combines TRBV5-1 with TRBJ2-5; TRBD2 matches 8 bases. Germline CDR1 SGHRS, CDR2 YFSETQ. V gave up 2 bases and J gave up 2 bases; unmatched junction bases: 8. This CDR3 is built from 16 residues. For the CDR3, the DNA is TGCGCCAGCAGCTTACGAACCGGGACTAGTCAAGAGACCCAGTACTTC. Amino acid sequence: CASSLRTGTSQETQYF.

This chain links TRBV24-1 with TRBJ2-3; maybe TRBD2 (5 bases). CDR1 is KGHDR and CDR2 is SFDVKD in the germline V gene. The germline V and J ends were trimmed by 5 bases and 2 bases, with 19 bases remaining between them. The CDR3 is made up of 17 amino acids. The CDR3 sequence is CATSVPAGAEDTDTQYF. The CDR3 bases are TGTGCCACCAGTGTTCCCGCAGGAGCGGAAGACACAGATACGCAGTATTTT.

The chain employs TRBV3-2 and TRBJ2-1. TRBV3-2 is assigned pseudogene status. The CDR3 totals 18 residues. CDR3 nucleotides: TGTGCCAGCAGCCATCCTTGGGCTTGCGGGGACTACTACAATGAGCAGTTCTTC. It translates to CASSHPWACGDYYNEQFF.

V and J are TRBV20-1 and TRBJ2-1, with 7 bases matching TRBD2. Germline-derived CDR1 and CDR2 are DFQATT and SNEGSKA (reference sequence). The CDR3 is 13 amino acids. The junction had 3 bases not matched to a gene; V was cut back by 2 bases and J by 5 bases. The CDR3 DNA reads as TGCAGTGCTAGACCCGGGACTAACAATGAGCAGTTCTTC. This codes for CSARPGTNNEQFF.

This clonotype has just a few counts. The chain is built from TRBV20-1 and TRBJ1-1; D remains ambiguous. V shed 0 bases and J shed 0 bases, with 23 bases lying between them. The CDR3 is made up of 19 amino acids. Germline V gene data show CDR1 as DFQATT and CDR2 as SNEGSKA (reference sequence). CDR3: CSARERLGSGYWMNTEAFF. The CDR3 DNA is TGCAGTGCTAGAGAGCGTTTGGGAAGTGGGTATTGGATGAACACTGAAGCTTTCTTT.

This clonotype was seen repeatedly, ten times or more. The gene calls are TRBV4-3 and TRBJ2-7; 9 bases fit TRBD2. V shed 0 bases and J 6 bases; nucleotides not matched to a gene: 6. Germline lookup yields CDR1 LGHNA and CDR2 YSLEER. This CDR3 has 15 residues. CDR3 protein: CASSQEASGVSEQYF. The CDR3 bases are TGCGCCAGCAGCCAAGAAGCTAGCGGGGTTTCCGAGCAGTACTTC.

The J gene is TRBJ2-1, the V gene TRBV7-2; 12 positions agree with TRBD2. With V trimmed by 5 bases and J by 7 bases, 6 bases remained unmatched. CDR3 size: 15 residues. CDR1 and CDR2 from the germline V gene are SGHTA and FQGNSA. The CDR3 here is CASSISSGGVNEQFF. The CDR3, as DNA: TGTGCCAGCAGCATATCTAGCGGGGGGGTTAATGAGCAGTTCTTC.

This rearrangement joins TRBV11-2 to TRBJ1-1, with unresolved D. Trimming pared 10 bases from V and 2 bases from J, leaving 20 bases between. The CDR3 is made up of 15 amino acids. The germline V gene has CDR1 SGHAT and CDR2 FQNNGV. For the CDR3, the DNA is TGTGCCACCGATAATGTGGGGATGACTAACACTGAAGCTTTCTTT. Amino acid sequence: CATDNVGMTNTEAFF.

In this sample, this clonotype turned up many times. The chain couples TRBV12-3 or TRBV12-4 to TRBJ1-1; 7 nucleotides align to TRBD1. CDR3 length: 15 residues. With V trimmed by 3 bases and J by 7 bases, 11 bases remained unmatched. This chain's CDR3 is CASSFATGEMYEAFF. In DNA, the CDR3 is TGTGCCAGCAGTTTCGCAACAGGGGAGATGTATGAAGCTTTCTTT.

In its sample, this clonotype was seen many times. The genes are TRBV7-9 and TRBJ2-7; the D gene is possibly TRBD1 (6 bases). Germline loops: CDR1 SEHNR, CDR2 FQNEAQ (reference sequence). The CDR3 loop spans 16 amino acids. Trimming took off 4 bases at V and 1 base at J, with 17 bases between the two ends. The CDR3 sequence: CASSSSPGHLSYEQYF. The DNA for the CDR3 is TGTGCCAGCAGCTCTTCCCCGGGACACCTATCCTACGAGCAGTACTTC.

In its sample, this clonotype was seen a few times. The chain couples TRBV7-6 to TRBJ2-6; D is unresolved. Germline CDR1 reads SGHVS; CDR2 reads FNYEAQ. Trimming took off 2 bases at V and 2 bases at J, with 4 bases between the two ends. The CDR3 totals 14 residues. In DNA, the CDR3 is TGTGCCAGCAGCTTATCGGCTGGGGCCAACGTCCTGACTTTC. Encoded protein: CASSLSAGANVLTF.

The sample holds a few counts of this clonotype. V usage is TRBV10-3 and J usage is TRBJ2-7; weak D call: TRBD1 (5 bases). The CDR3 covers 12 residues. Germline V lookup: CDR1 ENHRY, CDR2 SYGVKD. Trimming shortened V by 9 bases and J by 7 bases, and 16 bases separated the two germline ends. The chain's CDR3 is CAIHPGSGEQYF. In nucleotides, the CDR3 is TGTGCCATTCACCCAGGGTCGGGTGAGCAGTACTTC.

This clonotype appeared once. This chain links TRBV13 with TRBJ1-5; D call uncertain. CDR3 length equals 13 residues. Trimming cost V 5 bases and J 6 bases, with 11 bases left between them. Looked up from germline, CDR1 is PRHDT and CDR2 is FYEKMQ (reference sequence). This CDR3 reads CASSPYLTQPQHF. DNA of the CDR3: TGTGCCAGCAGCCCTTACCTTACTCAGCCCCAGCATTTT.

This clonotype showed up just a few times. V is TRBV6-6 and J is TRBJ2-7; TRBD1 aligns across 11 bases. Trimming at V came to 5 bases and at J to 6 bases, leaving 3 bases not matched to a gene. CDR1 and CDR2 (germline): MNHNY, SVGAGI (reference sequence). The CDR3 totals 13 residues. CDR3 residues: CASSPGTGGEQYF. As DNA, the CDR3 is TGTGCCAGCAGTCCGGGGACAGGGGGCGAGCAGTACTTC.